Listed here are 3 T cell receptor beta chains from one sample, sequenced in a study of T cells in women clearing cervical HPV infection listed by TCRdb under 2018. Libraries were prepared through the immunoSEQ multiplex PCR assay. Not all clones reach the TCRdb copy of this immuneACCESS table, which keeps in-frame sequences only. Checked studies attribute under half of the gap to unresolved V genes and leave the rest unexplained. In this sample's table one finds 25,000 to 35,000 clones. Clones ranked in the top ten supply approximately 22% of the sample. The sequenced sample consisted of blood buffy coat. The receptors were sampled from a woman between 18 and 75 years old with a cervical HPV16 infection that either progressed to CIN3+ or cleared (not recorded which).

A remark on this clone: The read finishes 3 residues shy of the CDR3 end, and the germline J gene is used to complete it. J is TRBJ2-7 and V is TRBV6-1; 10 bases map to TRBD2. Looked up from germline, CDR1 is MNHNS and CDR2 is SASEGT. CDR3 length: 15 amino acids. V shed 0 bases, J shed 4 bases, and the junction held 3 bases outside the gene matches. Here the CDR3 reads CASSEALAGEYEQYF. CDR3 bases read: TGTGCCAGCAGTGAAGCCCTAGCGGGAGAGTACGAG.

On this clone itself: The CDR3 is cut off 3 residues early in the read; its end comes from the germline J gene. The chain couples TRBV6-1 to TRBJ2-1, with TRBD2 identical over 8 bases. Trimming cost V 4 bases and J 7 bases; bases outside gene matches: 12. CDR1 and CDR2 from the germline V gene are MNHNS and SASEGT. CDR3 size: 16 residues. The CDR3 region is CASSALGAGVKNEQFF. CDR3 bases read: TGTGCCAGCAGTGCCCTGGGAGCGGGAGTAAAGAATGAG.

As for this clone: The read comes to an end 3 residues before the CDR3 does, leaving the germline J gene to fill in the end. The chain combines TRBV7-2 with TRBJ2-1, with D perhaps matching TRBD1 (6 bases). Germline V gene data show CDR1 as SGHTA and CDR2 as FQGNSA. The CDR3 has 16 residues. Deletions cut 0 bases from V and 4 bases from J, with 13 bases between. The covered CDR3 bases are TGTGCCAGCAGCTTAGCGGGGGCCGTCTTATACAATGAG. It translates to CASSLAGAVLYNE. The whole CDR3 is CASSLAGAVLYNEQFF. Complete variable domain (other parts from reference TRBV7-2 and TRBJ2-1): GAGVSQSPSNKVTEKGKDVELRCDPISGHTALYWYRQSLGQGLEFLIYFQGNSAPDKSGLPSDRFSAERTGGSVSTLTIQRTQQEDSAVYLCASSLAGAVLYNEQFFGPGTRLTVL.